This T cell receptor (beta chain) emerged from a study of T cells in Graves' hyperthyroidism and ophthalmopathy (dated by TCRdb to the late 2010s). Study-wide context: Peripheral blood was collected at initial diagnosis, before any treatment. To identify TCR V-J signatures that set the groups apart, the researchers used a discovery cohort of more than 95 patients, made up of 43 with Graves' ophthalmopathy and some 55 with stable Graves' hyperthyroidism. Prospective prediction of ophthalmopathy was tested in an independent validation cohort of 18 to 20 hyperthyroidism patients and some 17 patients who later progressed to ophthalmopathy. The approximately 97 discovery patients were randomly divided into training and test sets at a 7:3 ratio. In about six Graves' hyperthyroidism patients, the study also compared T-cell repertoires from thyroid tissue with T-cell repertoires from blood. Following sampling, methimazole starting at 30 mg daily was given to hyperthyroidism patients, and high-dose intravenous methylprednisolone was given to ophthalmopathy patients. The paper reports TCR Vbeta CDR3 sequencing of over 130 peripheral blood samples: 43 ophthalmopathy, under 80 hyperthyroidism and around 17 progressor patients.

This clonotype has a count of ten or more. The specificity of this receptor is unknown. Base qualities were left out, and no much larger clone turns up one base away. Its CDR3 holds 14 amino acids, cysteine through phenylalanine. Just CDR3 DNA is preserved here, 42 bases in frame from base 1. At the junction V is shortened by 8 bases and J by 4 bases; bases outside the gene matches: 8. The germline V gene (reference sequence) supplies CDR1 LNHDA and CDR2 SQIVND. The paper as a whole reports these results and caveats: No statistical method was used to set the sample size in advance, and investigators knew the group allocation. A model built on a 13 V-J signature distinguished ophthalmopathy from stable hyperthyroidism, reaching roughly 88% sensitivity and 81.08% specificity in cross-validation and 80%/75% in testing. In validation, the model predicted progression to ophthalmopathy with roughly 70% sensitivity and roughly 75% specificity, a median of approximately 6.7 months before onset. Most expanded thyroid clonotypes (frequency above 0.001) were also detected in blood, suggesting blood repertoires may reflect thyroid immune responses.

In the ophthalmopathy patients, disease was moderately to severely active, with a Clinical Activity Score of 3 or more, a NOSPECS grade of 4 or more, and a duration of less than 3 months. Patients with uncontrolled infections, other autoimmune diseases, pregnancy or lactation were excluded. Clinical symptoms, serum thyroxine and TRAb, thyroid ultrasound, and orbital computed tomography formed the basis for the diagnoses. PBMCs were isolated from roughly 10 ml of fresh peripheral blood by Ficoll-Paque density gradient centrifugation. Total RNA was extracted with Trizol reagent, and quality was checked on an Agilent 2100 Bioanalyzer. TCR beta CDR3 regions were amplified from RNA transcripts. A first-round RT-PCR of the TCR CDR3 used the HTBI primer set with the Qiagen OneStep RT-PCR kit. Libraries were constructed in a second round of multiplex PCR, after which size selection and purification were performed. The libraries were sequenced on an Illumina HiSeq2000 using paired-end 100 bp reads. Per the authors' processing: SOAPnuke was used to process the raw data, throwing out any read that contained adapters or uncalled bases, had a mean Phred below 15, or lacked an exact constant-primer or identifier match. COPE v1.2.5 was used to merge high-quality paired reads, and clonotypes were defined as unique nucleotide sequences. MiTCR v1.1 was used to align clonotypes to the IMGT TRBV, TRBD and TRBJ reference segments. Analysis was restricted to V-J combinations with a frequency above 0.0001, which covered about 99% of repertoires. The TCS score was defined as the ratio of F50 (clonal expansion) to E x V (chaos), calculated using BLOSUM62-based TCRdist between CDR3 peptides within each V-J. Welch's t-statistics and random forest reduced roughly 530 V-J features to 13, which were used in a naive Bayes classifier (R e1071). Using fastp at Q25 and MiXCR, TCRdb reprocessed the public reads and kept productive beta chains. Each record represents a unique CDR3 protein, reported with the most common genes and DNA among its rows. TCRdb, not the original authors, processed these V and J calls. This sample is represented by about 350,000 distinct CDR3 sequences; 15% to 20% of them were singletons. The ten largest account for around a sixth of the sample.

The receptor's source is a woman aged 40 to 55 with Graves' ophthalmopathy. The sequencing sample was made of blood. The rearranged chain carries TRBV19 and TRBJ1-2; 9 bases in between match TRBD1. The CDR3 here reads CASGYRGLVYGYTF. At the DNA level, the sequence is TGTGCCAGTGGATACAGGGGGCTGGTCTATGGCTACACCTTC. This CDR3, with the reference TRBV19 and TRBJ1-2 proteins standing in past its ends, gives the full variable domain DGGITQSPKYLFRKEGQNVTLSCEQNLNHDAMYWYRQDPGQGLRLIYYSQIVNDFQKGDIAEGYSVSREKKESFPLTVTSAQKNPTAFYLCASGYRGLVYGYTFGSGTRLTVV.